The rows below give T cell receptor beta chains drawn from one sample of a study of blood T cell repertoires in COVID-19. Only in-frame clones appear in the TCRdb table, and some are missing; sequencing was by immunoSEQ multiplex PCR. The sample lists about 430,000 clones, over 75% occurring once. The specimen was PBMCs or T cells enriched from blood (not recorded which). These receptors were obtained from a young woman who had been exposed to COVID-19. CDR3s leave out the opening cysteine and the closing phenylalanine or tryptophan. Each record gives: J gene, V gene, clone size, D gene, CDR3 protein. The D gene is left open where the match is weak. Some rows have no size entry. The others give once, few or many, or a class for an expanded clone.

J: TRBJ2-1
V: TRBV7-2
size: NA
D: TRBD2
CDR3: ASSQSGASGSPLHNEQF

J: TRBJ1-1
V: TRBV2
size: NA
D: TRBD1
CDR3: ASSALGQGGTEAF

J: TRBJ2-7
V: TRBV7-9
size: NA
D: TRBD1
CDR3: ASSSQGQGAYEQY

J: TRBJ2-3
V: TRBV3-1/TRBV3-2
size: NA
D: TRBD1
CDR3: ASSQVLTGGRDTQY

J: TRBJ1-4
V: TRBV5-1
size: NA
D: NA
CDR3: ASRGTATNEKLF

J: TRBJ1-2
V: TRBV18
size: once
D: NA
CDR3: ASSPTPGSYGYT

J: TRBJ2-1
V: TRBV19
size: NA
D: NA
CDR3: ASSISRLAYNEQF

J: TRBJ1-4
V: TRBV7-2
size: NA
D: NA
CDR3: ASSFIREAEKLF

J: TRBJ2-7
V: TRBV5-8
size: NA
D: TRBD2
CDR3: ASSFPMAGVSSYEQY

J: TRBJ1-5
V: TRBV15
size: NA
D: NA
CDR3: ATSRDGRVINQPQH

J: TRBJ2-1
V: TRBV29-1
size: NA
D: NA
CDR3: SVDLASEF

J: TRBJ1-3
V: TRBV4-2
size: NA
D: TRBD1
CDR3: ASSPLPGQGNTIY

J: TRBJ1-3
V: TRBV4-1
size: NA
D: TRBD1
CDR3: ASSLLLHYRGGNTIY

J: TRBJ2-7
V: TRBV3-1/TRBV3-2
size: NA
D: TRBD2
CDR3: ASSQNTASGRGDQY

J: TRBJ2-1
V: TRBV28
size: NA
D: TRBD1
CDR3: ASSGVRGRNEQF

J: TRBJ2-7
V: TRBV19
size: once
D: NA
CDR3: ASSPSRGPYEQY

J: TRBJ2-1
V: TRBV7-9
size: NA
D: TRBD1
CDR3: ASSRDRGPYNEQF

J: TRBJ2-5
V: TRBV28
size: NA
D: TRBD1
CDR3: ASSSNTDRAGETQY

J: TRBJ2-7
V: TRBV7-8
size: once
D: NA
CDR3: ASSLGTYEQY

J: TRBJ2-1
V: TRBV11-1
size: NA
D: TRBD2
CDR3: ASSLLAGGIYNEQF

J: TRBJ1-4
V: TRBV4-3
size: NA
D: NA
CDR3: ASSPSTPVGGTRSNEKLF

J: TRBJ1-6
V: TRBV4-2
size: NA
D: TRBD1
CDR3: ASSQEGQGAGPLH

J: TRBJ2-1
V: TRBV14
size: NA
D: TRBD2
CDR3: ASSRPGLAGTYNEQF

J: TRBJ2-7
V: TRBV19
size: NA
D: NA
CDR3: ASSPGVSYEQY

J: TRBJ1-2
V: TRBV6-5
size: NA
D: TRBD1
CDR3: ASSPTGFDGYT

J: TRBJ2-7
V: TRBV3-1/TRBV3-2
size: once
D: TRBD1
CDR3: ASSPGQVYEQY

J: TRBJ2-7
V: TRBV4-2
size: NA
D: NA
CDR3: ASSQAEGSYEQY

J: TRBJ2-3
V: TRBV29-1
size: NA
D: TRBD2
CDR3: SVEGGRTDTQY

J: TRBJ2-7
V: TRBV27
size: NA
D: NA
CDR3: ASSTRQFYEQY

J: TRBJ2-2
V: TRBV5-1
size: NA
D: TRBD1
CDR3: ASGLWDSSTGELF